This TCR beta chain stems from a study of blood T cells in healthy people across ages. This clonotype came up a few times. Its antigen remains unknown. The CDR3 extends over 14 amino acids. The V and J ends lost 3 bases and 8 bases respectively, with 14 bases between them. Study-level points and caveats: Percentage of naive T cells showed a strong correlation with TCR beta diversity.

The donors, all healthy, were Caucasians living in Russia, aged roughly 6 to 100. Per-sample PBMC isolation yielded at least 6.5 million cells. Alongside a J-beta primer mix, a sample-barcoded 5' primer served in a second PCR lasting 7 to 11 cycles. TCRdb reprocessed the 5' RACE reads via MiXCR and lists one record per CDR3 protein. This sample carries about 780,000 distinct CDR3 sequences, approximately 24% of them seen once, and the ten largest clones take about 3%. These data also featured in a second study, about T cells of mothers and their children. That publication notes: The M1S primer of the second PCR added sample barcodes and 2-4 random nucleotides.

The specimen sequenced was blood. The V call is TRBV12-3 or TRBV12-4, the J call TRBJ2-4; D unclear. The sequence was collected from a boy younger than 18 in good health. CDR3 coding DNA: TGTGCCAGCAGTTTTACCGGTTCAGGATACATTCAGTACTTC. It specifies CASSFTGSGYIQYF.